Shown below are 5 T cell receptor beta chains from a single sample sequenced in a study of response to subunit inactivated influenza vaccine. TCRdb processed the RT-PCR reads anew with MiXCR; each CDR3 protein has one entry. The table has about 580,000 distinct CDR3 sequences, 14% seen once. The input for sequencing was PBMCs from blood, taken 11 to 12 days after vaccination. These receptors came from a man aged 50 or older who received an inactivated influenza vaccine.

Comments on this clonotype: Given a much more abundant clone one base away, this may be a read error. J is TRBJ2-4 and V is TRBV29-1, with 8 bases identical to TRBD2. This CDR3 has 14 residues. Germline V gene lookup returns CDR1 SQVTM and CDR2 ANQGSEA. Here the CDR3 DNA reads TGCAGCGTGCACCCGGGGGGGAAGGCAAACATTCAGTGCTTC. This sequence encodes CSVHPGGKANIQCF.

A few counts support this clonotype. In DNA, the CDR3 is TGCGCCAGCAGCTTGGGGCAGGGCGGACGGGCAGATACGCAGTATTTT. This codes for CASSLGQGGRADTQYF. The chain uses TRBV5-1 and TRBJ2-3, with D possibly TRBD1 on 5 matching bases. This CDR3 contains 16 residues. Germline V gives CDR1 SGHRS, CDR2 YFSETQ. Trimming took 0 bases from V and 4 from J, leaving 15 bases between them.

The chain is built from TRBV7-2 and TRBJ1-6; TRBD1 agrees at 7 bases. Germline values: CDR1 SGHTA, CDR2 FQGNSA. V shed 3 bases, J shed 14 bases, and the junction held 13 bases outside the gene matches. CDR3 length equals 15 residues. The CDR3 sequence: CASSFRDRDWAALHF. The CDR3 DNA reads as TGTGCCAGCAGCTTCCGGGACAGAGATTGGGCGGCCCTCCACTTT.

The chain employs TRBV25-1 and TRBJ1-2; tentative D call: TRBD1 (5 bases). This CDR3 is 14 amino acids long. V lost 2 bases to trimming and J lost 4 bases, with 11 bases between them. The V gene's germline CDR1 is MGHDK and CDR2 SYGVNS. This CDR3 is CASSEGEGIYGYTF. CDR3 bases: TGTGCCAGCAGTGAAGGGGAGGGGATCTATGGCTACACCTTC.

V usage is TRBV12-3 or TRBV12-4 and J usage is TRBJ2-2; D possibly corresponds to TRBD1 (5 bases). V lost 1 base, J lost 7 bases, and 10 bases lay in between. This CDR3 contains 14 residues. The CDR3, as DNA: TGTGCCAGCAGTTTAGGCCCAAGGGGCGGGGAGCTGTTTTTT. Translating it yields CASSLGPRGGELFF.